The clone carrying this T cell receptor (beta chain) was observed a handful of times. What it binds is not known. This sample was included in a study of CD8+ T cells in alopecia areata. Study overall: A 6-month period off drug followed tofacitinib, which lasted 6 to 18 months. Whole-study results and caveats: It was lesional scalp, especially alopecia totalis/universalis, that showed higher clonality than normal scalp. Possibly because of HLA-related factors, TCR sharing was less clear across patients than in mice.

In each case, RNA was isolated and then reverse transcribed into cDNA as the sequencing template. Method: immunoSEQ multiplex PCR; TCRdb's copy keeps in-frame clones and lacks some. The sample lists just over 150,000 clones, 50% to 65% seen once, with roughly a fifth in the top ten. The V gene lost 4 bases and the J gene lost 6 bases, with 12 bases spanning the gap. Per the germline V gene, CDR1 is SQVTM and CDR2 is ANQGSEA. This CDR3 has 12 amino acids. The V gene is TRBV29-1, the J gene TRBJ1-2, with unresolved D. The origin of this receptor is a human donor with alopecia areata. The sequenced sample was CD8+ T cells sorted from blood, obtained at week 0. The CDR3 region has the DNA TGCAGCGTTGGTCTTCGGCCTGATGGCTACACCTTC. Translating gives CSVGLRPDGYTF.